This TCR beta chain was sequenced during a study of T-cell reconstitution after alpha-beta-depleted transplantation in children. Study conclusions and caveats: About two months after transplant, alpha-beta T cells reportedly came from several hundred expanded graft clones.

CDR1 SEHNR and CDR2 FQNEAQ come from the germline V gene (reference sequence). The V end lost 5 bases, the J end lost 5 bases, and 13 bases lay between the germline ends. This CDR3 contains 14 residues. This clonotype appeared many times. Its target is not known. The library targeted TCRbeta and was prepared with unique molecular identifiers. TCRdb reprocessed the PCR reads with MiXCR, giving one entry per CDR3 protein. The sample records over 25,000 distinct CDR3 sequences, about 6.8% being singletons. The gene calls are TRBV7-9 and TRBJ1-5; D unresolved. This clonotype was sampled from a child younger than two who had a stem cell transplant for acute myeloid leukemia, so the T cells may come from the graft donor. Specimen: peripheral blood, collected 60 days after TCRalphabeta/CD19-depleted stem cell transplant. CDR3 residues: CASSDGVGDQPQHF. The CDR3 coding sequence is TGTGCCAGCAGCGACGGAGTAGGCGATCAGCCCCAGCATTTT.